The rows below give T cell receptor beta chains drawn from one sample of a study of shared clonotypes between healthy human individuals. Libraries were prepared by immunoSEQ multiplex PCR; TCRdb keeps only in-frame clonotypes and omits some of them. The table lists over 700,000 clones, roughly two thirds of them singletons, with 1.8% in the top ten. Sequencing input: memory CD4+ T cells sorted from blood. Receptors originate from a woman aged 25 to 39 in good health. Each CDR3 is given with its conserved first and last residue. A D gene is named only where the DNA matches it firmly. Clone size is shown for a subset of rows, as once, few, many or a class of expanded clone.

V	D	length	J	size	DNA	CDR3
TRBV9	.	15	TRBJ2-7	.	TGTGCCAGCAGCGTAGGAGCGGCCGACTACTACGAGCAGTACTTC	CASSVGAADYYEQYF
TRBV9	TRBD1	16	TRBJ2-5	.	TGTGCCAGCGCACCACAGGGGCGGTACTTCCAAGAGACCCAGTACTTC	CASAPQGRYFQETQYF
TRBV19	.	15	TRBJ2-1	few	TGTGCCGTGGGGGGCCACCAACGAACGAAAAATGAGCAGTTCTTC	CAVGGHQRTKNEQFF
TRBV2	.	14	TRBJ2-7	.	TGTGCCAGCAGAACACCCCGGGGCAGACTCGAGCAGTACTTC	CASRTPRGRLEQYF
TRBV25-1	TRBD1	16	TRBJ1-1	.	TGTGCCAGCAGTGATCCGAGACAGGGAAAGAACACTGAAGCTTTCTTT	CASSDPRQGKNTEAFF
TRBV4-1	.	17	TRBJ1-3	.	TGCGCCAGCAGCCAAGTTCGACAGAGTGGGCCGGGAAACACCATATATTTT	CASSQVRQSGPGNTIYF
TRBV7-8	.	15	TRBJ2-1	.	TGTGCCAGCAGCTCTCGAGAGGGCCGTCAGAATGAGCAGTTCTTC	CASSSREGRQNEQFF
TRBV19	TRBD2	20	TRBJ2-1	.	TGTGCCAGTAGTATAGACGCTCTCTGGGGGACTAGCGGGAAGGAAAATGAGCAGTTCTTC	CASSIDALWGTSGKENEQFF
TRBV15	.	14	TRBJ2-7	.	TGTGCCACCAGCACTCGATCAAGGGGGGACGAGCAGTACTTC	CATSTRSRGDEQYF
TRBV11-2	.	15	TRBJ2-2	.	TGTGCCAGCAGGCGCCTGAGCGGAAACACCGGGGAGCTGTTTTTT	CASRRLSGNTGELFF
TRBV18	.	15	TRBJ1-1	.	TGTGCCAGCTCACCCACGACAGCTATTAACACTGAAGCTTTCTTT	CASSPTTAINTEAFF
TRBV7-6	TRBD1	16	TRBJ2-1	.	TGTGCCAGCAGCTTAGCCCCGGGACAGGGATACAATGAGCAGTTCTTC	CASSLAPGQGYNEQFF
TRBV29-1	TRBD1	14	TRBJ2-1	.	TGCAGCGTTCAACTAGATACAGGGGTGGATGAGCAGTTCTTC	CSVQLDTGVDEQFF
TRBV28	.	14	TRBJ1-4	.	TGTGCCAGCAGTCGGGGGGACACTAATGAAAAACTGTTTTTT	CASSRGDTNEKLFF